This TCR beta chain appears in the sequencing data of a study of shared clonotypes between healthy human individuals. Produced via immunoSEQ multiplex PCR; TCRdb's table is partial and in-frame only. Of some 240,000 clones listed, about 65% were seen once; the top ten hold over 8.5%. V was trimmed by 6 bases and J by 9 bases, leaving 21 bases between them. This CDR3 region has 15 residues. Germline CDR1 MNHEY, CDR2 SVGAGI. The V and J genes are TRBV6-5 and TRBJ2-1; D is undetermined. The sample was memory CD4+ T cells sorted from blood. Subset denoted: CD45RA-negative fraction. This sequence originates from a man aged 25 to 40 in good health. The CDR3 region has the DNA TGTGCCAGCAGAAGAGACTCCCAACCTTTTAGTGAGCAGTTCTTC. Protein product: CASRRDSQPFSEQFF.